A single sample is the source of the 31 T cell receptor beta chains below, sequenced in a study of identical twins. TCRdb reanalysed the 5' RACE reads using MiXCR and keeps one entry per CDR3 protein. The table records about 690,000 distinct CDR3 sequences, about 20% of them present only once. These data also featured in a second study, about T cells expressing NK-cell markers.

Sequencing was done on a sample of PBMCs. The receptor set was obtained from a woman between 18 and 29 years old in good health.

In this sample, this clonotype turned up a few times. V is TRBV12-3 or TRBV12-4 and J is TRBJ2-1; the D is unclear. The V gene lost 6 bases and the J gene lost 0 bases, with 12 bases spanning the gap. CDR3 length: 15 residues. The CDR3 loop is CASSPQQLSYNEQFF. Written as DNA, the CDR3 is TGTGCCAGCAGCCCTCAGCAGCTCTCCTACAATGAGCAGTTCTTC.

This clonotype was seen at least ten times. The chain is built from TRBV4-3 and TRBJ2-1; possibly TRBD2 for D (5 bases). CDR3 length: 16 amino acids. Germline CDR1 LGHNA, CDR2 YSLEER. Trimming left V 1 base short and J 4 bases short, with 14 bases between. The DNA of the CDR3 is TGCGCCAGCAGCCAAGGAGTAACGGGGTTTTACAATGAGCAGTTCTTC. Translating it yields CASSQGVTGFYNEQFF.

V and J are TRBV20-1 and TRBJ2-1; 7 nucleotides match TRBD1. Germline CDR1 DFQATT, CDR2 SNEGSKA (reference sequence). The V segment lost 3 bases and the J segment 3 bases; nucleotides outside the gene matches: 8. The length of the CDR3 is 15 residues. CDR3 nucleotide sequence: TGCAGTGCTAGCCTCCGGGGACAGATCTACAATGAGCAGTTCTTC. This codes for CSASLRGQIYNEQFF.

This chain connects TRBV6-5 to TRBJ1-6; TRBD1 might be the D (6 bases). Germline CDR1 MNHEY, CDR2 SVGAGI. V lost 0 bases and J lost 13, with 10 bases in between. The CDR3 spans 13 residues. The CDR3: CASSYSKRGPLHF. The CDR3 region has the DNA TGTGCCAGCAGTTACTCGAAGAGGGGGCCCCTCCACTTT.

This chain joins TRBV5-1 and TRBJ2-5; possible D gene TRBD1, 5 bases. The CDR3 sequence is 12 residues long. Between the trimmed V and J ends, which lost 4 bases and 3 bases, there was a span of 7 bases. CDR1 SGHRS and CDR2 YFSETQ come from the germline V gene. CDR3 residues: CASSGAEETQYF. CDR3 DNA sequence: TGCGCCAGCAGCGGGGCCGAAGAGACCCAGTACTTC.

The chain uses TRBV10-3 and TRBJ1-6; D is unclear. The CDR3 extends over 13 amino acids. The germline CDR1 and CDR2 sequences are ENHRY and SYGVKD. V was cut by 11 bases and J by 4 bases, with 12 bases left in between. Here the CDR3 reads CAANQEYNSPLHF. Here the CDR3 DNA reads TGTGCCGCTAACCAGGAATATAATTCACCCCTCCACTTT.

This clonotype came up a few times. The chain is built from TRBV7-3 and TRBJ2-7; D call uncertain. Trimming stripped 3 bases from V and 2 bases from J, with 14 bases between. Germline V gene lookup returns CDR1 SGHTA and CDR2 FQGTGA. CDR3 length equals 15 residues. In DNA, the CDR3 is TGTGCCAGCAGCTTGGGCCGGCTAGGTACCTACGAGCAGTACTTC. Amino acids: CASSLGRLGTYEQYF. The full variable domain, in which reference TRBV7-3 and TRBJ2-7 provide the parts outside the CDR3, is GAGVSQTPSNKVTEKGKYVELRCDPISGHTALYWYRQSLGQGPEFLIYFQGTGAADDSGLPNDRFFAVRPEGSVSTLKIQRTERGDSAVYLCASSLGRLGTYEQYFGPGTRLTVT.

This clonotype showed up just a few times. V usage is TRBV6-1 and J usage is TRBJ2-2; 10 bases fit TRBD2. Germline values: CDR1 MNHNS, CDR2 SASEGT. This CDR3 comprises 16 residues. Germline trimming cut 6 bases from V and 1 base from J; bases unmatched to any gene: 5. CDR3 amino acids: CASSRGTSENTGELFF. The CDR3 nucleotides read TGTGCCAGCAGCCGTGGGACTAGCGAGAACACCGGGGAGCTGTTTTTT.

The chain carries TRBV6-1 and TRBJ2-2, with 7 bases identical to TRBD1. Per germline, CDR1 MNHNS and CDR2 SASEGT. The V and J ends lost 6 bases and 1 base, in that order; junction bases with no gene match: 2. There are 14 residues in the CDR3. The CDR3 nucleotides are TGTGCCAGCAGGGGACAGAAGAACACCGGGGAGCTGTTTTTT. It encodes CASRGQKNTGELFF.

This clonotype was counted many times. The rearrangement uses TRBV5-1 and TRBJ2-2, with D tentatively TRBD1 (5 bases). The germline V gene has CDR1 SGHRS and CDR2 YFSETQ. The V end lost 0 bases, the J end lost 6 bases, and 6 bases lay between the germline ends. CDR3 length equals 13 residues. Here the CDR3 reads CASSLEGAGELFF. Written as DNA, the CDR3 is TGCGCCAGCAGCTTGGAAGGGGCCGGGGAGCTGTTTTTT.

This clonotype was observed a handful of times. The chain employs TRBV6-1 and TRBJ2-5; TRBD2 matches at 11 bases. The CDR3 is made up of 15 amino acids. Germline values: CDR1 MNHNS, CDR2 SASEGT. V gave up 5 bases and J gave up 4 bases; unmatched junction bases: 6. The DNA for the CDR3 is TGTGCCAGCAGTAAGGCCACTAGCGGGAGAGAGACCCAGTACTTC. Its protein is CASSKATSGRETQYF.

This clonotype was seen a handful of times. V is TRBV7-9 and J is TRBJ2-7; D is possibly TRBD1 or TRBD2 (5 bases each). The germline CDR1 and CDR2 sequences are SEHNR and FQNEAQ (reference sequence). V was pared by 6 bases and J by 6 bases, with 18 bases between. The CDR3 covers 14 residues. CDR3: CASSHEGTSLEQYF. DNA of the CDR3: TGTGCCAGCAGTCACGAAGGGACCTCACTCGAGCAGTACTTC. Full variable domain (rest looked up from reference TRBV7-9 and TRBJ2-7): DTGVSQNPRHKITKRGQNVTFRCDPISEHNRLYWYRQTLGQGPEFLTYFQNEAQLEKSRLLSDRFSAERPKGSFSTLEIQRTEQGDSAMYLCASSHEGTSLEQYFGPGTRLTVT.

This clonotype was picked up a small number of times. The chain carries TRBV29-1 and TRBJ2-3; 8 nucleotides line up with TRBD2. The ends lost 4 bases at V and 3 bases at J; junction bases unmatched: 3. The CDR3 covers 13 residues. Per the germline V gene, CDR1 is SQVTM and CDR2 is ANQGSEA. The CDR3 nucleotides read TGCAGCGTTGTGGTAGCGGGAACAGATACGCAGTATTTT. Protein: CSVVVAGTDTQYF.

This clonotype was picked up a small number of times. CDR3 sequence: CSVEQVGYEQYF. CDR3 sequence (DNA): TGCAGCGTTGAACAGGTTGGCTACGAGCAGTACTTC. The chain couples TRBV29-1 to TRBJ2-7; unclear D gene. Trimming took off 2 bases at V and 3 bases at J, with 8 bases between the two ends. Germline V gene lookup returns CDR1 SQVTM and CDR2 ANQGSEA. The CDR3 spans 12 residues.

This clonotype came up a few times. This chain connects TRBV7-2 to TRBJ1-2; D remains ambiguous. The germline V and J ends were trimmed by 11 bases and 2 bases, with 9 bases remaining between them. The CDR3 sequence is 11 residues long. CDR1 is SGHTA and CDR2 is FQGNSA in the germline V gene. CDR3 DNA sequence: TGTGCCGCAGCGGCGAACTATGGCTACACCTTC. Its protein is CAAAANYGYTF.

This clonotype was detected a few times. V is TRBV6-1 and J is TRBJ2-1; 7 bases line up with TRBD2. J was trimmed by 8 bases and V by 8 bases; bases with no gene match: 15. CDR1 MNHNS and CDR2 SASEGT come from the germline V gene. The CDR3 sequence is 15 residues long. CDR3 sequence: CASRRQRDRGYEQFF. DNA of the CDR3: TGTGCCAGCCGAAGGCAGCGGGATCGGGGCTATGAGCAGTTCTTC.

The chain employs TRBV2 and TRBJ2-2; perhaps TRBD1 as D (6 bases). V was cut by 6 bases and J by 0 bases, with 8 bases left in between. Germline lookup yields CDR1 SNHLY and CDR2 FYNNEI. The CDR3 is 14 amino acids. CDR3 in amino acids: CASRGQTNTGELFF. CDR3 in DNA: TGTGCCAGCAGAGGACAGACGAACACCGGGGAGCTGTTTTTT.

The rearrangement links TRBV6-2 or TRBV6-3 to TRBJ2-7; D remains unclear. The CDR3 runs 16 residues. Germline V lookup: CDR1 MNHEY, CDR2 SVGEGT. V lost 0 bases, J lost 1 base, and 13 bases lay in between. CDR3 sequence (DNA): TGTGCCAGCAGTTACTCGAAGGGTAACCCTTCCTACGAGCAGTACTTC. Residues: CASSYSKGNPSYEQYF.

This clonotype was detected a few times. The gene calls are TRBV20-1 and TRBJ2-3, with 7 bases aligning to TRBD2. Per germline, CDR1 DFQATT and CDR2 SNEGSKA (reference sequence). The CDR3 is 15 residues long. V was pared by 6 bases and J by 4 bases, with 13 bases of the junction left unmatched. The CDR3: CSARRVAGDSDTQYF. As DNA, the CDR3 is TGCAGTGCAAGGAGGGTCGCGGGAGACTCAGATACGCAGTATTTT.

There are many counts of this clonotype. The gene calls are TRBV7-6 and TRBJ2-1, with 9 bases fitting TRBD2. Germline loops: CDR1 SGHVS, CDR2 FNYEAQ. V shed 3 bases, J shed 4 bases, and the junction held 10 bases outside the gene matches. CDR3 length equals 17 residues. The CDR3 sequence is CASSFSLAGVNYNEQFF. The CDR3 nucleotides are TGTGCCAGCAGCTTCTCCTTAGCGGGAGTAAATTACAATGAGCAGTTCTTC.

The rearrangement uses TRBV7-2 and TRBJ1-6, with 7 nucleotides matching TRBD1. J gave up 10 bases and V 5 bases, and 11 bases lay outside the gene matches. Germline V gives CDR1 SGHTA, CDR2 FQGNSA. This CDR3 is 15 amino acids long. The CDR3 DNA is TGTGCCAGCAGCGCACCCGGGACAGCCGGGTCACCCCTCCACTTT. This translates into CASSAPGTAGSPLHF.

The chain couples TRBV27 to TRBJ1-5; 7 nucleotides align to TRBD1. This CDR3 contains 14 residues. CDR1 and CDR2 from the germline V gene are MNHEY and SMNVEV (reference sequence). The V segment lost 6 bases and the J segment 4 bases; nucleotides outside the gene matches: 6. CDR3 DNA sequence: TGTGCCAGCAGCCAGGACAGGATTAATCAGCCCCAGCATTTT. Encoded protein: CASSQDRINQPQHF.

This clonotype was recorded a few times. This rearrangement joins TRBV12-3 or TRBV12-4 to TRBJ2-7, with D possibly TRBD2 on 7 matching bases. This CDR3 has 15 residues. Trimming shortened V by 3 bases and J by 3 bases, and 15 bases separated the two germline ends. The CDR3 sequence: CASSFTWGGHYEQYF. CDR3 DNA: TGTGCCAGCAGTTTTACGTGGGGGGGCCACTACGAGCAGTACTTC.

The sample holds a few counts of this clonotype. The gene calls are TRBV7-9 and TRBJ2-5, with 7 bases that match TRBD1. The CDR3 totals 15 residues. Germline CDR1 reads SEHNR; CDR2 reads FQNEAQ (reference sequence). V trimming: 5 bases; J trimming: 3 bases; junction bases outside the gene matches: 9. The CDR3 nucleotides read TGTGCCAGCAGCCTCCCGGGGACAGCCAAAGAGACCCAGTACTTC. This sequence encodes CASSLPGTAKETQYF.

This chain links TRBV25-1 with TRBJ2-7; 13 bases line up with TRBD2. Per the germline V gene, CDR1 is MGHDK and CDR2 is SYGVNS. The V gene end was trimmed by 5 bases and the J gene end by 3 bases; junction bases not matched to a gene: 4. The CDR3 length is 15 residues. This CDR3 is CASSKTSGRNYEQYF. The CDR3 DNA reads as TGTGCCAGCAGTAAGACTAGCGGGAGGAACTACGAGCAGTACTTC.

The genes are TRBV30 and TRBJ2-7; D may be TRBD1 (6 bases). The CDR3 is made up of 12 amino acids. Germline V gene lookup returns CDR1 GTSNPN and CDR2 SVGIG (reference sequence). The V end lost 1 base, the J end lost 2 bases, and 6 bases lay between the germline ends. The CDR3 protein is CAWSDRAYEQYF. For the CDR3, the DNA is TGTGCCTGGAGTGACAGGGCCTACGAGCAGTACTTC.

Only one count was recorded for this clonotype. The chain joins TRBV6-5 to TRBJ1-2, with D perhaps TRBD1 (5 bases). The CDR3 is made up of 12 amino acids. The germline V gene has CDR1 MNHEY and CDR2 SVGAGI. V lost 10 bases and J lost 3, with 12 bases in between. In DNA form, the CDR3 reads TGTGCCACGCGGACACGATACTATGGCTACACCTTC. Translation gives CATRTRYYGYTF.

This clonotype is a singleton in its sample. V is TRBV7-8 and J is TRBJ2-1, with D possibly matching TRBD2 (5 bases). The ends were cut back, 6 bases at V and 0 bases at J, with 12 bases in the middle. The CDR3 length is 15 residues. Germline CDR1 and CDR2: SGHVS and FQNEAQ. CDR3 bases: TGTGCCAGCAGGCTAGACTACAGCTCCTACAATGAGCAGTTCTTC. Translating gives CASRLDYSSYNEQFF. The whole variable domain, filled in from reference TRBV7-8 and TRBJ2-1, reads GAGVSQSPRYKVAKRGQDVALRCDPISGHVSLFWYQQALGQGPEFLTYFQNEAQLDKSGLPSDRFFAERPEGSVSTLKIQRTQQEDSAVYLCASRLDYSSYNEQFFGPGTRLTVL.

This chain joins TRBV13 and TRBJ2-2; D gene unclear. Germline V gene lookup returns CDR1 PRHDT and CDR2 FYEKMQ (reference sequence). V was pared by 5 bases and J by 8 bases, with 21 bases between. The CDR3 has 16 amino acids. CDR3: CASSVFRVPVGGELFF. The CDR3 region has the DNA TGTGCCAGCAGCGTGTTCCGGGTCCCCGTAGGAGGGGAGCTGTTTTTT.

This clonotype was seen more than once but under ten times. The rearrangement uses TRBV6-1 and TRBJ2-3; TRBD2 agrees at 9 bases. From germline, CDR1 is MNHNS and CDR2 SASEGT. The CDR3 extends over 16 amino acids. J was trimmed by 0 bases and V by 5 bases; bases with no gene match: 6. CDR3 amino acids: CASSTTSGSSTDTQYF. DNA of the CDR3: TGTGCCAGCAGTACGACTAGCGGCTCTAGCACAGATACGCAGTATTTT.

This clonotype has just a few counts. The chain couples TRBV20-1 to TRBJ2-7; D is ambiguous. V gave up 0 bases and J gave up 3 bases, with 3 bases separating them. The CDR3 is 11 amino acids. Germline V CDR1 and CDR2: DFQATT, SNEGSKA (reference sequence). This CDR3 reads CSARERYEQYF. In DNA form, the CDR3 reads TGCAGTGCTAGAGAACGCTACGAGCAGTACTTC.